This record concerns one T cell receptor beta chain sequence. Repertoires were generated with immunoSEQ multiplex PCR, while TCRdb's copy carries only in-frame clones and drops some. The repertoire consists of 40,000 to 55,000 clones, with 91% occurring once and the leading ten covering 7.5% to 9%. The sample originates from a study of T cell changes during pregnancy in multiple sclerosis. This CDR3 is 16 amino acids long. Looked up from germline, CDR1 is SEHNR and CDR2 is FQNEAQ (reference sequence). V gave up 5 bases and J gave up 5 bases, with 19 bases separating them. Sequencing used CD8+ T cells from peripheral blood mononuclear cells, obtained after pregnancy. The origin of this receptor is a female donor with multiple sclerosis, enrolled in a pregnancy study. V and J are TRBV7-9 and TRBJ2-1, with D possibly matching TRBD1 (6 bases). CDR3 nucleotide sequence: TGTGCCAGCAGCCCCCCTCGGGCAGGGGAGCACAATGAGCAGTTCTTC. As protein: CASSPPRAGEHNEQFF.